The clone carrying this T cell receptor beta chain was counted only a few times. The antigen remains undetermined. There are 15 residues in the CDR3. After removal of 1 base from V and 8 bases from J, the junction contained 8 bases not matched to a gene. Germline CDR1 and CDR2: MGHRA and YSYEKL. The source of the sample is a study of cytomegalovirus exposure and HLA in healthy donors. Study results and caveats: In a later analysis, HLA-C alleles had the fewest associated TCRs, DRB1 alleles the most. No immune exposure information besides CMV serostatus was available.

The PCR was carried out with 60 Vbeta primers and 13 Jbeta primers. The method was immunoSEQ multiplex PCR; TCRdb's version includes in-frame clones alone and lacks a portion of them. Of 60,000 to 85,000 clones listed, under 80% are singletons. The sample was PBMCs. This chain uses TRBV4-1 with TRBJ2-1; 7 bases match TRBD2. This TCR was recovered from a man aged 55-75 years in good health and CMV-seropositive. CDR3 amino acids: CASSQVSGGIDEQFF. In nucleotides, the CDR3 is TGCGCCAGCAGCCAAGTATCGGGGGGTATCGATGAGCAGTTCTTC.